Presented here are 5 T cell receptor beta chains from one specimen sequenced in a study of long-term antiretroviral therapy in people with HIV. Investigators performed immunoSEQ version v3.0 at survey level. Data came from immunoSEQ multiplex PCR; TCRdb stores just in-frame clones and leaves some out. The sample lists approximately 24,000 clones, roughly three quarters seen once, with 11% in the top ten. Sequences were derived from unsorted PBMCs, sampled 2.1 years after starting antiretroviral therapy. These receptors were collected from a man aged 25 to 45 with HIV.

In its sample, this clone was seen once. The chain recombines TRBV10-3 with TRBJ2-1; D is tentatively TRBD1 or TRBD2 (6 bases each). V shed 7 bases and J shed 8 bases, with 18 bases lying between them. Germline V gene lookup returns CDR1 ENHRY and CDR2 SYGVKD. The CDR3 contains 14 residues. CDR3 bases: TGTGCCATCAAGTCGGGGGCAGAGGGGTATGAGCAGTTCTTC. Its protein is CAIKSGAEGYEQFF.

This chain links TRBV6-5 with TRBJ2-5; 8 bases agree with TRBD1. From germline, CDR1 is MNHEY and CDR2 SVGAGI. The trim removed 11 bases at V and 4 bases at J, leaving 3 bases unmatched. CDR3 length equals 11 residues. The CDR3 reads CAGTGGETQYF. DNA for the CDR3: TGTGCCGGCACAGGGGGAGAGACCCAGTACTTC.

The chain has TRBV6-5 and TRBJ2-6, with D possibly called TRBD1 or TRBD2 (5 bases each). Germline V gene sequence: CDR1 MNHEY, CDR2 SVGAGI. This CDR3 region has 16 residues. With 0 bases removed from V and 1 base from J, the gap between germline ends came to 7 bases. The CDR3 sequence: CASSYSGVSGANVLTF. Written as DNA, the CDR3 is TGTGCCAGCAGTTACTCGGGGGTATCTGGGGCCAACGTCCTGACTTTC.

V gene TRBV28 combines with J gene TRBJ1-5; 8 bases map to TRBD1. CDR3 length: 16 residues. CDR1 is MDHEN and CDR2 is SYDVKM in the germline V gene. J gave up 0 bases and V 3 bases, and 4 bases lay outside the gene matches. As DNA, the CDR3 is TGTGCCAGCAGTTTTGGGACAGGCTATAGCAATCAGCCCCAGCATTTT. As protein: CASSFGTGYSNQPQHF.

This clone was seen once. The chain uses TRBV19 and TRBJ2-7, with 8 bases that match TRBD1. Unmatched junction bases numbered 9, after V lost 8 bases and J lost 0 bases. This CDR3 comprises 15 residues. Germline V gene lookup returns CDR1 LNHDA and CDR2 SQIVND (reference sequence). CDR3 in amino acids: CASGPQGAFSYEQYF. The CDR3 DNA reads TGTGCCAGTGGTCCCCAGGGGGCTTTCTCCTACGAGCAGTACTTC.